Given below is one T cell receptor beta chain in context. This sample is part of a study of blood T cell repertoires in COVID-19. For the study at large: PBMCs, B-cell-depleted T cells, or T cells were the source of the cDNA or gDNA that made up the material.

V shed 4 bases and J shed 7 bases, with 17 bases lying between them. The germline V gene encodes CDR1 KGHSH and CDR2 LQKENI. This CDR3 spans 15 amino acids. In the original processing: Amplification of reference gene primers was used by the study to estimate nucleated cell counts. Libraries were prepared by immunoSEQ multiplex PCR; TCRdb keeps only in-frame clonotypes and omits some of them. V, J and clone size are those of that table, while D and trimming were read from the DNA. Found here are 140,000 to 150,000 clones, around 80% of them singletons; the top ten hold less than 50%. Input material: peripheral blood. The sequence was obtained from a human donor in a cohort sampled during active COVID-19. The J gene is TRBJ1-5, the V gene TRBV18; D unresolved. The CDR3 DNA follows: TGTGCCAGCTCACGGGTAGAGGGTGGGTTCCAGCCCCAGCATTTT. Its protein is CASSRVEGGFQPQHF. Full variable domain (outside the CDR3, taken from reference TRBV18 and TRBJ1-5): NAGVMQNPRHLVRRRGQEARLRCSPMKGHSHVYWYRQLPEEGLKFMVYLQKENIIDESGMPKERFSAEFPKEGPSILRIQQVVRGDSAAYFCASSRVEGGFQPQHFGDGTRLSIL.